This record looks at one T cell receptor (beta chain) sequence and its context. The antigen remains unidentified. Quantitative 5'-RACE was performed with molecular barcodes, and it yielded the TCR beta libraries. TCRdb re-called the 5' RACE reads through MiXCR, storing one row per CDR3 protein. The sample has a few hundred thousand distinct CDR3 sequences; roughly 18% are singletons. The CDR3 contains 15 residues. V lost 0 bases and J 3 bases, leaving 9 bases between the germline ends. Germline V lookup: CDR1 MGHRA, CDR2 YSYEKL. The data stem from a study of CD8 T cells in ankylosing spondylitis. Study-level points and caveats: Seemingly characteristic of ankylosing spondylitis blood was a TCR beta motif consisting of under 10 highly homologous variants. Significant enrichment of disease-linked clones was reportedly seen in matched ankylosing spondylitis synovial fluid. Past studies reported some motif variants in reactive arthritis synovial fluid and blood.

This sequence was found in a male donor with ankylosing spondylitis. The V gene is TRBV4-1, the J gene TRBJ2-1; D perhaps matches TRBD1 (7 bases). Sequencing input: blood, either unsorted or a sorted T cell fraction (not recorded which). CDR3 bases: TGCGCCAGCAGCCAAGACCAGGGGGGCTACAATGAGCAGTTCTTC. As protein: CASSQDQGGYNEQFF.